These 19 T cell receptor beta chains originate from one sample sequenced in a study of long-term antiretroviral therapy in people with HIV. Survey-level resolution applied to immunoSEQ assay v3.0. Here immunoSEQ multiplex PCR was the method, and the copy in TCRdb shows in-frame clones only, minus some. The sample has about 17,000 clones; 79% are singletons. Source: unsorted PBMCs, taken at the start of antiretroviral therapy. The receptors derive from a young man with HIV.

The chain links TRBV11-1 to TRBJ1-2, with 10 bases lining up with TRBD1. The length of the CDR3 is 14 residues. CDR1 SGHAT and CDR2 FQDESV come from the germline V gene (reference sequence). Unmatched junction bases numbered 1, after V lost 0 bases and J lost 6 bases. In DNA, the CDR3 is TGTGCCAGCAGCTTAGCCGGGACAGGGGATGGCTACACCTTC. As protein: CASSLAGTGDGYTF.

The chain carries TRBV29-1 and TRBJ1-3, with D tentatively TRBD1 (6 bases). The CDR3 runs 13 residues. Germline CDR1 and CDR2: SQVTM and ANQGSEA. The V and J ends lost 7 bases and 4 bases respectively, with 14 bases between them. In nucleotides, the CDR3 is TGCAGCGCCACCGAGGGGGGAGGAAACACCATATATTTT. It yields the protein CSATEGGGNTIYF. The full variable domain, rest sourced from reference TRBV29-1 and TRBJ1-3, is SAVISQKPSRDICQRGTSLTIQCQVDSQVTMMFWYRQQPGQSLTLIATANQGSEATYESGFVIDKFPISRPNLTFSTLTVSNMSPEDSSIYLCSATEGGGNTIYFGEGSWLTVV.

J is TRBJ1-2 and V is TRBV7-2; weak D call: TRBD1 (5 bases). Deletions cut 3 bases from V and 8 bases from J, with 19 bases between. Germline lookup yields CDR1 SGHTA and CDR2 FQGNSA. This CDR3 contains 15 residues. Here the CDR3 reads CASSLVEGGAGGYTF. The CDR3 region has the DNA TGTGCCAGCAGCTTGGTTGAGGGAGGGGCCGGAGGCTACACCTTC.

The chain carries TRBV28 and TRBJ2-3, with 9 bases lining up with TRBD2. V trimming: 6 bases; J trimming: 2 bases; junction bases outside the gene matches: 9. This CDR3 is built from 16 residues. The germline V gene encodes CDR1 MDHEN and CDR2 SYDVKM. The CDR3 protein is CASSSVSGGDTDTQYF. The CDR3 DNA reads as TGTGCCAGCAGCTCCGTTAGCGGGGGAGACACAGATACGCAGTATTTT.

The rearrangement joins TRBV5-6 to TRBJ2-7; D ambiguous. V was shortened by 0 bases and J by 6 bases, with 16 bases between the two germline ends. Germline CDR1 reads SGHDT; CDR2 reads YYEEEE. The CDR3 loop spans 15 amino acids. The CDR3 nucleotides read TGTGCCAGCAGCTTGGAGGCGGACCTCCTCGCCGAGCAGTACTTC. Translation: CASSLEADLLAEQYF.

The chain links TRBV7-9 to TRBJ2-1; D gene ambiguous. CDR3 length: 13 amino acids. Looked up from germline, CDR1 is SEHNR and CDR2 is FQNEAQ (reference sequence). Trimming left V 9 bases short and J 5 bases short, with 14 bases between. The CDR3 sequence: CASPSGENNEQFF. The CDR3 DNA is TGTGCCAGTCCGAGTGGCGAAAACAATGAGCAGTTCTTC.

The CDR3 DNA sequence: TGTGCCAGCAGCTTAGGTAGGGTCGGGGAGCAGTACTTC. Translating it yields CASSLGRVGEQYF. The chain uses TRBV7-2 and TRBJ2-7, with D unclear. The V end was cut by 1 base, the J end by 7 bases, with 11 bases between. CDR1 and CDR2 from the germline V gene are SGHTA and FQGNSA. CDR3 length: 13 amino acids.

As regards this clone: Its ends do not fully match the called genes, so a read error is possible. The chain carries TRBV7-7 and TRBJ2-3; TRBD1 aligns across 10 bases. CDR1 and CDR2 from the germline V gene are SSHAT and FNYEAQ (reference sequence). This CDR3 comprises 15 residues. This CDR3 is CASSFRDRGSDTQYF. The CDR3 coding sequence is TGTGCTAGCAGCTTTAGGGACAGGGGCTCAGATACGCAGTATTTT.

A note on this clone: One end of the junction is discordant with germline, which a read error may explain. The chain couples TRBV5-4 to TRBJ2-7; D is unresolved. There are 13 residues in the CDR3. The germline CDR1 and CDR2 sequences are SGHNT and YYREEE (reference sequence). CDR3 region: CASSQDGSYEQYF. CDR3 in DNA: TGCGCCAGCAGCCAAGATGGGTCCTACGAGCAGTACTTC.

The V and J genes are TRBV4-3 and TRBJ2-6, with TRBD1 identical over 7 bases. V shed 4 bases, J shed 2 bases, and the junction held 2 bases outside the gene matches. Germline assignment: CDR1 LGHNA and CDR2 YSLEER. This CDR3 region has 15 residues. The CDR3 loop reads CASSPGTAGANVLTF. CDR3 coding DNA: TGCGCCAGCAGCCCCGGGACAGCTGGGGCCAACGTCCTGACTTTC.

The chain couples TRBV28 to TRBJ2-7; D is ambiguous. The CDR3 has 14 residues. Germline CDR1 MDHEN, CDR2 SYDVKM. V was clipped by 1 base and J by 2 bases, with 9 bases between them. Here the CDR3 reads CASSLYRAAYEQYF. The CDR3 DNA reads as TGTGCCAGCAGTTTATACCGGGCAGCCTACGAGCAGTACTTC. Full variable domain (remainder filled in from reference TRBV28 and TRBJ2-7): DVKVTQSSRYLVKRTGEKVFLECVQDMDHENMFWYRQDPGLGLRLIYFSYDVKMKEKGDIPEGYSVSREKKERFSLILESASTNQTSMYLCASSLYRAAYEQYFGPGTRLTVT.

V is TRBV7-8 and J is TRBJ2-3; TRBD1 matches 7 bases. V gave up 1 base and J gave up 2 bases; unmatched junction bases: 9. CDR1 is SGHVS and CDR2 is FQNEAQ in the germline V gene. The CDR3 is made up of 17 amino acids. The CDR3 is CASSLEGTGVTTDTQYF. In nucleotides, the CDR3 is TGTGCCAGCAGCTTAGAGGGAACAGGGGTAACCACAGATACGCAGTATTTT.

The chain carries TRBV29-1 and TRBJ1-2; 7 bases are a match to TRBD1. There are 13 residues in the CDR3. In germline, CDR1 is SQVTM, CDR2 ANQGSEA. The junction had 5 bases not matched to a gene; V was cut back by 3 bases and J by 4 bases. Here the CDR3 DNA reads TGCAGCGTTGAGTCGACAGGGCGCTATGGCTACACCTTC. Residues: CSVESTGRYGYTF.

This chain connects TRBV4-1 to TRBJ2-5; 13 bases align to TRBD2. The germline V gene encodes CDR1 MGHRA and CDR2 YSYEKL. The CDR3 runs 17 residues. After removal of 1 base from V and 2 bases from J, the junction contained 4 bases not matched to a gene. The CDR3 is CASSQGGLAGDQETQYF. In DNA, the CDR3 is TGCGCCAGCAGCCAAGGTGGACTAGCGGGGGATCAAGAGACCCAGTACTTC.

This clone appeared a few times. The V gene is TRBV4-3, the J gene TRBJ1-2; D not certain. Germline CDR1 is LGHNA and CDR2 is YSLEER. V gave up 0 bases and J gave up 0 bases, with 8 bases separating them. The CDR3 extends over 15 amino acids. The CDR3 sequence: CASSQDSGTNYGYTF. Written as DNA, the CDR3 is TGCGCCAGCAGCCAAGATAGTGGCACTAACTATGGCTACACCTTC.

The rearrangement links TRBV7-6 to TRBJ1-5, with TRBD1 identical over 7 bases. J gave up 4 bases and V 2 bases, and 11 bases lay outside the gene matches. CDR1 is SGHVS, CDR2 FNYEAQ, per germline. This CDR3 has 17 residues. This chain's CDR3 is CASSLTPPGQQNQPQHF. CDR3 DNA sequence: TGTGCCAGCAGCTTAACCCCCCCGGGACAGCAAAATCAGCCCCAGCATTTT.

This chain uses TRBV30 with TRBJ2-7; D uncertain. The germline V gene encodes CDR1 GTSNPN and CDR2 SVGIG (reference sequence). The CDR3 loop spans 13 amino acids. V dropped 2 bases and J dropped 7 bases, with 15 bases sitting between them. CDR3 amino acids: CAWSLRPEAEQYF. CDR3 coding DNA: TGTGCCTGGAGTCTCAGGCCCGAAGCGGAGCAGTACTTC.

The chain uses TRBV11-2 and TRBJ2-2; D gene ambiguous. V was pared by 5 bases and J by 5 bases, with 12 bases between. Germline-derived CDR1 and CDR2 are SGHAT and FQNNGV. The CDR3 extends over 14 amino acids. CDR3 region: CASSLGVRTGELFF. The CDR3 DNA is TGTGCCAGCAGCCTTGGCGTAAGGACCGGGGAGCTGTTTTTT.

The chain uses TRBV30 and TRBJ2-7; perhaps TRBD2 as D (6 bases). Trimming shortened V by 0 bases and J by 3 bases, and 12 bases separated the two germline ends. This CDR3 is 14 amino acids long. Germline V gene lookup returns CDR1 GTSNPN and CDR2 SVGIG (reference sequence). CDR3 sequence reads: CAWSVAGFLYEQYF. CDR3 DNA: TGTGCCTGGAGTGTGGCGGGATTCCTCTACGAGCAGTACTTC.